This entry lists 17 T cell receptor beta chains sequenced from one sample in a study of blood T cell repertoires in COVID-19. Some clones are missing from TCRdb's copy, which holds only in-frame ones; the method was immunoSEQ multiplex PCR. The repertoire consists of some 180,000 clones, with over 80% occurring once and the leading ten covering around 6.7%. The specimen sequenced was peripheral blood. The receptors were gathered from a woman aged 40 to 50 with COVID-19, enrolled during active disease.

V is TRBV27 and J is TRBJ1-6, with TRBD1 matching 7 bases. J lost 9 bases, V lost 2 bases, and 7 bases had no gene match. Per the germline V gene, CDR1 is MNHEY and CDR2 is SMNVEV (reference sequence). There are 15 residues in the CDR3. The CDR3 region has the DNA TGTGCCAGCAGTTTACTGTCAGGGGGTAGTTCACCCCTCCACTTT. Translation gives CASSLLSGGSSPLHF.

The chain recombines TRBV7-8 with TRBJ2-2; no firm D call. There are 14 residues in the CDR3. Germline CDR1 and CDR2: SGHVS and FQNEAQ. Deletions cut 6 bases from V and 1 base from J, with 9 bases between. DNA of the CDR3: TGTGCCAGCAGACAACGACAGAACACCGGGGAGCTGTTTTTT. Protein sequence: CASRQRQNTGELFF.

This clone has just a few counts. The CDR3 DNA is TGTGCCAGCAGTTGGGACAGGAACTATGGCTACACCTTC. This sequence encodes CASSWDRNYGYTF. The chain has TRBV27 and TRBJ1-2; the match to TRBD1 covers 8 bases. V was clipped by 4 bases and J by 2 bases; unmatched bases: 0. This CDR3 spans 13 amino acids. Germline V gene data show CDR1 as MNHEY and CDR2 as SMNVEV (reference sequence).

The chain links TRBV5-1 to TRBJ1-6, with 10 positions matching TRBD1. Trimming removed 3 bases from V and 0 bases from J; junction bases left unmatched: 6. This CDR3 contains 18 residues. Looked up from germline, CDR1 is SGHRS and CDR2 is YFSETQ. The CDR3 spells CASSSRTGGGSYNSPLHF. DNA of the CDR3: TGCGCCAGCAGCTCACGGACAGGGGGGGGCTCCTATAATTCACCCCTCCACTTT.

At least ten counts were recorded for this clone. The chain employs TRBV11-2 and TRBJ2-3; possibly TRBD2 for D (6 bases). This CDR3 comprises 16 residues. The germline V and J ends were trimmed by 1 base and 2 bases, with 13 bases remaining between them. Germline CDR1 is SGHAT and CDR2 is FQNNGV. CDR3 DNA: TGTGCCAGCAGCTTAGGTAGGGCGGGGACCACAGATACGCAGTATTTT. The encoded protein is CASSLGRAGTTDTQYF.

The table lists this clone with a count of one. The chain has TRBV5-4 and TRBJ2-3, with 8 nucleotides matching TRBD2. With 1 base clipped from V and 1 base from J, the junction kept 5 bases outside the gene matches. The CDR3 spans 16 residues. Looked up from germline, CDR1 is SGHNT and CDR2 is YYREEE (reference sequence). In DNA form, the CDR3 reads TGTGCCAGCAGCTTGATGCGGGGGGTCGGCACAGATACGCAGTATTTT. Residues: CASSLMRGVGTDTQYF. Full variable domain (remainder filled in from reference TRBV5-4 and TRBJ2-3): ETGVTQSPTHLIKTRGQQVTLRCSSQSGHNTVSWYQQALGQGPQFIFQYYREEENGRGNFPPRFSGLQFPNYSSELNVNALELDDSALYLCASSLMRGVGTDTQYFGPGTRLTVL.

Here the CDR3 reads CATSRDRAGLVRQFF. CDR3 coding DNA: TGTGCCACCAGCAGAGATCGTGCGGGGTTGGTTCGGCAGTTCTTC. The rearrangement uses TRBV15 and TRBJ2-1; perhaps TRBD2 as D (6 bases). There are 15 residues in the CDR3. CDR1 is LNHNV and CDR2 is YYDKDF in the germline V gene (reference sequence). V was pared by 0 bases and J by 12 bases, with 18 bases between.

The chain joins TRBV6-2 or TRBV6-3 to TRBJ1-1, with no clear D. Germline V gene data show CDR1 as MNHEY and CDR2 as SVGEGT. The CDR3 loop spans 15 amino acids. Trimming left V 2 bases short and J 0 bases short, with 10 bases between. The CDR3 spells CASSYHSLMNTEAFF. In nucleotides, the CDR3 is TGTGCCAGCAGTTACCACAGCCTGATGAACACTGAAGCTTTCTTT.

The CDR3 protein is CASSSMTGGRDTQYF. The DNA for the CDR3 is TGTGCCAGCAGCTCGATGACAGGAGGCAGAGATACGCAGTATTTT. The chain is built from TRBV7-9 and TRBJ2-3; TRBD1 might be the D (6 bases). This CDR3 region has 15 residues. Trimming took 4 bases from V and 5 from J, leaving 16 bases between them. The germline CDR1 and CDR2 sequences are SEHNR and FQNEAQ (reference sequence).

This chain joins TRBV7-2 and TRBJ2-5, with D tentatively TRBD2 (6 bases). Germline V gives CDR1 SGHTA, CDR2 FQGNSA. The CDR3 length is 14 residues. The germline V and J ends were trimmed by 3 bases and 5 bases, with 13 bases remaining between them. The CDR3 DNA sequence: TGTGCCAGCAGCTTGGGCAGGGCGGGGGAGACCCAGTACTTC. Translation: CASSLGRAGETQYF.

The chain has TRBV27 and TRBJ2-1; maybe TRBD1 (6 bases). Between the trimmed V and J ends, which lost 3 bases and 1 base, there was a span of 7 bases. The CDR3 is 14 amino acids. Germline V gives CDR1 MNHEY, CDR2 SMNVEV (reference sequence). The CDR3 region is CASSFQGSYNEQFF. CDR3 nucleotides: TGTGCCAGCAGTTTCCAGGGGTCCTACAATGAGCAGTTCTTC.

This chain joins TRBV5-6 and TRBJ1-2, with D possibly being TRBD1 (5 bases). CDR1 SGHDT and CDR2 YYEEEE come from the germline V gene. The CDR3 has 15 residues. V shed 4 bases and J shed 0 bases, with 13 bases lying between them. Written as DNA, the CDR3 is TGTGCCAGCAGCGGACGGGGGGACCCTAACTATGGCTACACCTTC. Its protein product is CASSGRGDPNYGYTF.

The rearrangement links TRBV7-9 to TRBJ2-3; 9 bases line up with TRBD2. The CDR3 is 15 residues long. From germline, CDR1 is SEHNR and CDR2 FQNEAQ (reference sequence). The V gene end was trimmed by 3 bases and the J gene end by 6 bases; junction bases not matched to a gene: 7. The CDR3 protein is CASSFSGGFRDTQYF. For the CDR3, the DNA is TGTGCCAGCAGCTTTAGCGGGGGCTTCAGGGATACGCAGTATTTT.

V gene TRBV25-1 combines with J gene TRBJ1-2; D possibly corresponds to TRBD1 (5 bases). The V end lost 3 bases, the J end lost 2 bases, and 13 bases lay between the germline ends. CDR1 MGHDK and CDR2 SYGVNS come from the germline V gene. CDR3 size: 15 residues. CDR3 region: CASSDGLRTNYGYTF. CDR3 nucleotides: TGTGCCAGCAGTGACGGTCTCAGGACAAACTATGGCTACACCTTC.

The chain carries TRBV14 and TRBJ1-2; no clear D gene. The CDR3 is 14 amino acids. V was shortened by 1 base and J by 2 bases, with 8 bases between the two germline ends. Germline CDR1 reads SGHDN; CDR2 reads FVKESK. CDR3 in amino acids: CASSQVRGNYGYTF. The CDR3 coding sequence is TGTGCCAGCAGCCAAGTCAGAGGGAACTATGGCTACACCTTC.

V is TRBV2 and J is TRBJ2-1, with a possible D match to TRBD2 (6 bases). V lost 1 base, J lost 12 bases, and 13 bases lay in between. The CDR3 is 13 amino acids. The germline gives CDR1 SNHLY, CDR2 FYNNEI. The CDR3 DNA sequence: TGTGCCAGCAGTGAAGGGCCGGGACTTGGGCAGTTCTTC. Its translation: CASSEGPGLGQFF.

This chain uses TRBV5-1 with TRBJ2-2; weak D call: TRBD2 (6 bases). The CDR3 covers 14 residues. Germline V gives CDR1 SGHRS, CDR2 YFSETQ. V was shortened by 4 bases and J by 6 bases, with 13 bases between the two germline ends. The CDR3 loop is CASSPPLASGELFF. The CDR3 coding sequence is TGCGCCAGCAGCCCACCGCTAGCGTCCGGGGAGCTGTTTTTT.